This T cell receptor beta chain was profiled in a study of T cells in Graves' hyperthyroidism and ophthalmopathy. TCR beta CDR3 sequences were amplified from RNA transcripts. The HTBI set primed first-round TCR CDR3 RT-PCR. TCRdb reprocessed the multiplex PCR reads with MiXCR, giving one entry per CDR3 protein. Among some 570,000 distinct CDR3 sequences listed, 14% were seen once. V lost 2 bases and J lost 2, with 11 bases in between. CDR1 is GTSNPN, CDR2 SVGIG, per germline (reference sequence). The CDR3 has 14 amino acids. This clonotype was counted ten times or more. The J gene is TRBJ2-3, the V gene TRBV30; D remains ambiguous. The material sequenced was blood. The TCR was taken from a woman aged 18-29 years with Graves' ophthalmopathy. The CDR3 loop reads CAWSIGPYTDTQYF. The CDR3 DNA sequence: TGTGCCTGGAGTATCGGGCCCTACACAGATACGCAGTATTTT.